This T cell receptor beta chain was captured by sequencing in a study of cytomegalovirus exposure and HLA in healthy donors. TCRdb's table, derived via immunoSEQ multiplex PCR, lists solely in-frame clones and lacks some. Among about 240,000 clones listed, approximately 83% were seen once. Per the germline V gene, CDR1 is SGHAT and CDR2 is FQNNGV. The V end was cut by 5 bases, the J end by 2 bases, with 10 bases between. This CDR3 contains 14 residues. This TCR was sampled from a woman in her 30s in good health and CMV-seropositive. The V call is TRBV11-2, the J call TRBJ2-1; tentatively, D is TRBD2 (6 bases). The sequenced material came from PBMCs. CDR3 residues: CASSPTRPYNEQFF. Written as DNA, the CDR3 is TGTGCCAGCAGCCCGACTAGGCCCTACAATGAGCAGTTCTTC.